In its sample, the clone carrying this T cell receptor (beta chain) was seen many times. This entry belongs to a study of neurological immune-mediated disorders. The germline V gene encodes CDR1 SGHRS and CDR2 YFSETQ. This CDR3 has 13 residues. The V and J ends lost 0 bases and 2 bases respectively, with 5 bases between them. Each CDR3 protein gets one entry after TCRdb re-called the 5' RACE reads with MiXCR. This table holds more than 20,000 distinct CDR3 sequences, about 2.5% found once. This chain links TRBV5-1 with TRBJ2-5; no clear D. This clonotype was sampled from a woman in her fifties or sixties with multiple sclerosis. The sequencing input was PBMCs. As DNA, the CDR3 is TGCGCCAGCAGCTTGGACACACAAGAGACCCAGTACTTC. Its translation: CASSLDTQETQYF.